This entry concerns a single T cell receptor beta chain. Its binding antigen is unknown. A commercial ELISA kit detecting HCMV-specific IgG in serum was used to determine HCMV serostatus. Peripheral blood mononuclear cells were isolated from blood by Ficoll density gradient centrifugation. The data were obtained in a study of T cells expressing NK-cell markers (TCRdb year 2020). As for the study more broadly: Three sorted T-cell subsets (CD3+CD56+NKG2C+, CD3+CD56+NKG2C- and CD3+CD56-NKG2C+) from 8 or 9 donors had their TCR beta-chain repertoires profiled. Illumina HiSeq 2000/2500, MiSeq or NextSeq was used to sequence libraries as 2 x 150 bp reads. The study sequenced eight donors, all healthy volunteers chosen at random: three men and five women. Of the eight sequenced donors, seven were found to be HCMV-seropositive and one was found to be HCMV-seronegative. Broader findings and caveats from the paper: In 6 or 7 donors, the dominant CD3+CD56+NKG2C+ clonotypes ranked among the top 10 CD8+ clonotypes, making up roughly 1.0-7.5% of CD8+ T cells. Those dominant clonotypes were again the most abundant among CD3+CD56-NKG2C+ cells in four donors, at about 28.3-60.1%. Whether the expanded NKG2C-expressing T cell clones were specific for HCMV antigens was left unclear.

The instrument given in TCRdb is Illumina HiSeq 2000. The TCR beta cDNA libraries were made using 5'RACE template switching, a step that added both a universal primer site and unique molecular identifiers. cDNA synthesis was primed from the TCR beta constant segment and was followed by two successive PCR amplification steps. In the source study's methods: MIGEC was used to demultiplex reads and group the reads by UMI, and MiTCR was used to assemble and quantify clonotypes. To remove erroneous sequences, TCR cDNA sequences were retained only when supported by two or more reads. The tcR package was used for downstream repertoire analysis, and clonotypes were matched between fractions using CDR3 nucleotide sequence together with V segment. VDJmatch was used to annotate antigen specificity against VDJdb, with one amino acid substitution in CDR3 allowed. After TCRdb reprocessed the reads, each CDR3 protein sequence was kept as one row, without DNA. TCRdb's processing, not the authors', yielded these V and J calls. The sample's clone listing holds 400,000 to 500,000 distinct CDR3 sequences. The ten largest account for 7.3% of the sample.

Per the germline V gene (reference sequence), DFQATT is the CDR1 and SNEGSKA is the CDR2. From cysteine to phenylalanine, the CDR3 is 11 amino acids long. A DNA sequence was not provided. Recombination connected TRBV20-1 to TRBJ2-7; the TCRdb call, TRBD2, lacks DNA for checking. Sequences were obtained from blood T cells: a sorted CD56 or NKG2C T cell subset, CD4+ or CD8+ T cells, or bulk PBMC T cells (not recorded which). The clonotype comes from a woman between 18 and 70 years old in good health. This receptor carries the CDR3 CSQLVSYEQYF.